The clone carrying this TCR beta chain has only a few counts. What it binds is not known. This specimen comes from a study of early T cells in non-severe SARS-CoV-2 infection. Study at large: It was bulk RNA from unsorted whole blood that was sequenced, and the chains were unpaired.

Overall study results and limits: Using VDJdb, the matching emphasized anti-spike CD8 responses while missing private and CD4 specificities.

The protocol attached unique molecular identifiers to individual cDNA molecules. Using its own MiXCR run on the 5' RACE reads, TCRdb lists one record per CDR3 protein. Of 25,000 to 35,000 distinct CDR3 sequences in the sample, about 5.7% were seen once. CDR3 length: 14 residues. J gave up 9 bases and V 5 bases, and 7 bases lay outside the gene matches. Germline V gene sequence: CDR1 SGHTA, CDR2 FQGTGA. The sequenced sample consisted of whole blood. The chain has TRBV7-3 and TRBJ2-1, with 10 bases lining up with TRBD2. This clonotype was obtained from an adult who was a healthcare worker with PCR-confirmed SARS-CoV-2 infection or an uninfected control (not recorded which). CDR3 amino acids: CASSPSGSRREQFF. The DNA for the CDR3 is TGTGCCAGCAGCCCTAGCGGGAGCCGGCGTGAGCAGTTCTTC. The complete variable domain, with remaining parts taken from reference TRBV7-3 and TRBJ2-1, reads GAGVSQTPSNKVTEKGKYVELRCDPISGHTALYWYRQSLGQGPEFLIYFQGTGAADDSGLPNDRFFAVRPEGSVSTLKIQRTERGDSAVYLCASSPSGSRREQFFGPGTRLTVL.